What follows are 20 T cell receptor beta chains derived from one specimen sequenced in a study of tumor-infiltrating lymphocytes in primary liver carcinoma. Unsorted bulk tissue of roughly 20-31 mg yielded co-extracted RNA and DNA. Reverse transcription of approximately 0.55 ug total RNA with a constant-region primer produced TCR beta cDNA. Three-round nested multiplex PCR performed with slightly modified ARM-PCR produced the TCR beta libraries. Rounds one and two of PCR, each of 10 to 11 cycles, were primed with TRBV1-TRBV30 forward primers and a C-beta reverse primer. TCRdb re-derived calls from the multiplex PCR reads in MiXCR, one entry per CDR3 protein. The table includes 100,000 to 150,000 distinct CDR3 sequences, 65% detected once. Material: liver tumor tissue from sampling region 1. The subset: tumor region T1, superior pole. These receptors all come from a woman between 55 and 75 years old with primary liver carcinoma and hepatitis B virus infection.

This sequence joins TRBV19 and TRBJ1-2, with TRBD1 matching 7 bases. V lost 5 bases and J lost 7; bases outside the gene matches: 13. The V gene's germline CDR1 is LNHDA and CDR2 SQIVND (reference sequence). The CDR3 extends over 15 amino acids. The CDR3 DNA follows: TGTGCCAGTAGTGTCGACAGGGTCTCCTCTCTTGGCTACACCTTC. Protein: CASSVDRVSSLGYTF.

The chain carries TRBV7-9 and TRBJ2-7, with TRBD1 matching 8 bases. V was clipped by 2 bases and J by 3 bases; unmatched bases: 3. CDR3 length: 14 residues. Germline-derived CDR1 and CDR2 are SEHNR and FQNEAQ (reference sequence). DNA for the CDR3: TGTGCCAGCAGCTTACTTGGGACAGGCTACGAGCAGTACTTC. Translated, it gives CASSLLGTGYEQYF.

This clonotype was seen many times. The V call is TRBV4-1, the J call TRBJ2-1; TRBD2 matches at 14 bases. V dropped 1 base and J dropped 8; count of bases not matched to a gene: 4. This CDR3 is 16 amino acids long. Per germline, CDR1 MGHRA and CDR2 YSYEKL. The CDR3 protein is CASSQVRGLAGDEQFF. The CDR3 DNA reads TGCGCCAGCAGCCAAGTTAGGGGACTAGCGGGAGATGAGCAGTTCTTC.

The chain couples TRBV19 to TRBJ1-5, with D perhaps matching TRBD2 (5 bases). Gene TRBJ2-3 matches the end of the DNA better, so the J call may be wrong. CDR3 length equals 13 residues. The germline gives CDR1 LNHDA, CDR2 SQIVND (reference sequence). The DNA of the CDR3 is TGTGCCAGTAGTATCATGGGAGATCAGCCCCAGTATTTT. It codes for CASSIMGDQPQYF.

Concerning this clonotype: This may be a read error, as it is one base from a much larger clone. The chain couples TRBV12-3 or TRBV12-4 to TRBJ1-2, with D possibly being TRBD1 (5 bases). The CDR3 runs 12 residues. CDR3 sequence reads: CTSTRDNYGYTF. The CDR3 nucleotides are TGTACCAGCACCCGGGACAACTATGGCTACACCTTC.

Concerning this clonotype: The junction differs from germline at one of its ends, possibly a read error. V gene TRBV19 combines with J gene TRBJ2-1, with D tentatively TRBD1 (6 bases). Per the germline V gene, CDR1 is LNHDA and CDR2 is SQIVND (reference sequence). The CDR3 loop spans 16 amino acids. CDR3 DNA: TGTACCAGTAGTGGGGGCGGCCCGGGAAGAACCATACGGCAGTTCTTC. Residues: CTSSGGGPGRTIRQFF.

The genes are TRBV5-4 and TRBJ2-5, with 7 bases matching TRBD2. The CDR3 length is 17 residues. CDR1 SGHNT and CDR2 YYREEE come from the germline V gene (reference sequence). J lost 5 bases, V lost 1 base, and 14 bases had no gene match. CDR3 bases: TGTGCCAGCAGCTTGACAAGGACTAGAGGGAGTATCGAGACCCAGTACTTC. Translated, it gives CASSLTRTRGSIETQYF.

The rearrangement joins TRBV12-3 or TRBV12-4 to TRBJ2-7, with D possibly being TRBD2 (6 bases). The CDR3 extends over 12 amino acids. The V and J ends lost 11 bases and 6 bases respectively, with 17 bases between them. CDR3 DNA: TGTGCCGGCACTCGACTGGAGGGCGAGCAGTACTTC. It specifies CAGTRLEGEQYF.

This clonotype is judged large. The V gene is TRBV11-2, the J gene TRBJ2-3; D could derive from TRBD1 or TRBD2 (5 bases each). The CDR3 is 14 residues long. Trimming stripped 0 bases from V and 6 bases from J, with 10 bases between. In germline, CDR1 is SGHAT, CDR2 FQNNGV. The CDR3 DNA reads TGTGCCAGCAGCTTAGACAGGGAGATCGATACGCAGTATTTT. This encodes CASSLDREIDTQYF.

This chain connects TRBV10-3 to TRBJ2-1; 15 nucleotides align to TRBD2. Germline loops: CDR1 ENHRY, CDR2 SYGVKD. This CDR3 comprises 17 residues. V lost 6 bases to trimming and J lost 9 bases; unmatched junction nucleotides: 12. As DNA, the CDR3 is TGTGCCATCAGCCTCGGGACTAGCGGGAGGAGTCGGAGTGAGCAGTTCTTC. Translation: CAISLGTSGRSRSEQFF.

The chain employs TRBV11-1 and TRBJ2-1; TRBD2 is a possible D gene (6 bases). Germline CDR1 reads SGHAT; CDR2 reads FQDESV (reference sequence). The CDR3 is 18 residues long. V gave up 1 base and J gave up 0 bases, with 16 bases separating them. CDR3 region: CASSLGLAALCSYNEQFF. Here the CDR3 DNA reads TGTGCCAGCAGCTTAGGCTTAGCGGCATTATGCTCCTACAATGAGCAGTTCTTC. The variable domain in full, completed from reference TRBV11-1 and TRBJ2-1, reads EAEVAQSPRYKITEKSQAVAFWCDPISGHATLYWYRQILGQGPELLVQFQDESVVDDSQLPKDRFSAERLKGVDSTLKIQPAELGDSAMYLCASSLGLAALCSYNEQFFGPGTRLTVL.

This clonotype came up once. A read error may explain this, as a much larger clone is one base away. The chain links TRBV6-5 to TRBJ2-1; D is unclear. This CDR3 is 13 amino acids long. Looked up from germline, CDR1 is MNHEY and CDR2 is SVGAGI. Between the trimmed V and J ends, which lost 2 bases and 12 bases, there was a span of 14 bases. In DNA, the CDR3 is TGTGCCAGCAGTTACCCGCTCGGTTTAGCGCAGTTCTTC. It translates to CASSYPLGLAQFF.

In the case of this clonotype: A much larger clone lies a single base off, so this may be a read error. The chain uses TRBV5-5 and TRBJ1-1; D unresolved. The CDR3 runs to 13 residues. Trimming took off 4 bases at V and 3 bases at J, with 10 bases between the two ends. The V gene's germline CDR1 is SGHKS and CDR2 YYEKEE (reference sequence). In DNA, the CDR3 is TGTGCCAGCAGCATGATGAGCCACACTGAAGCTTTCTTT. Protein: CASSMMSHTEAFF.

Worth noting for this clonotype: At one of its ends the junction is not consistent with the germline gene, which may arise from a read error. J is TRBJ2-1 and V is TRBV5-1, with 7 bases matching TRBD1. Germline V CDR1 and CDR2: SGHRS, YFSETQ. The CDR3 sequence is 18 residues long. The CDR3 DNA sequence: TGCGCCAGCAGCCCGGAACCCGGTGGGGATAGGGGGCGCAATAAGCAGTTCTTC. This translates into CASSPEPGGDRGRNKQFF.

This clonotype showed up many times. This chain links TRBV29-1 with TRBJ2-5, with 10 bases fitting TRBD2. With 3 bases clipped from V and 4 bases from J, the junction kept 2 bases outside the gene matches. Germline assignment: CDR1 SQVTM and CDR2 ANQGSEA. CDR3 length equals 13 residues. CDR3 nucleotide sequence: TGCAGCGTTGAGGCTAGCGGGAGAGAGACCCAGTACTTC. Translation: CSVEASGRETQYF.

With regard to this clonotype: This is likely a read error, given that the CDR3 carries no conserved phenylalanine or tryptophan at its end. The rearrangement links TRBV29-1 to TRBJ1-1; D is undetermined. Germline V gives CDR1 SQVTM, CDR2 ANQGSEA. This CDR3 comprises 12 residues. The CDR3 here is CGVKYMNTEAFL. The DNA for the CDR3 is TGCGGCGTCAAATACATGAACACTGAAGCTTTCCTT.

The chain has TRBV28 and TRBJ2-2, with 10 bases lining up with TRBD2. Germline V CDR1 and CDR2: MDHEN, SYDVKM. The CDR3 spans 17 residues. V lost 6 bases, J lost 3 bases, and 10 bases stayed unmatched. For the CDR3, the DNA is TGTGCCAGCAGATCGGTTCTAGCGGGAGAACACACCGGGGAGCTGTTTTTT. Protein product: CASRSVLAGEHTGELFF. Full variable domain (missing parts from reference TRBV28 and TRBJ2-2): DVKVTQSSRYLVKRTGEKVFLECVQDMDHENMFWYRQDPGLGLRLIYFSYDVKMKEKGDIPEGYSVSREKKERFSLILESASTNQTSMYLCASRSVLAGEHTGELFFGEGSRLTVL.

This chain connects TRBV12-3 or TRBV12-4 to TRBJ2-2; 8 bases are a match to TRBD2. Unmatched junction bases numbered 17, after V lost 9 bases and J lost 8 bases. This CDR3 comprises 16 residues. The CDR3 nucleotides read TGTGCCAGTAGTCCCAACAGCGGGAGACTGAGTGGGGAGCTGTTTTTT. Residues: CASSPNSGRLSGELFF.

This clonotype has a handful of counts. Mismatch with germline at one junction end may stem from a read error. V is TRBV6-5 and J is TRBJ1-1; the D is unclear. Germline values: CDR1 MNHEY, CDR2 SVGAGI. The CDR3 loop spans 14 amino acids. CDR3 in amino acids: CASSHRATNTEAFF. CDR3 in DNA: TGTGCTAGCAGTCACCGGGCGACGAACACTGAAGCTTTCTTT.

Details on this clonotype: Possible read error: a much larger clone is one base away. V and J are TRBV29-1 and TRBJ2-3, with D unclear. The CDR3 has 12 residues. Germline CDR1 reads SQVTM; CDR2 reads ANQGSEA. Trimming stripped 6 bases from V and 7 bases from J, with 14 bases between. For the CDR3, the DNA is TGCAGCGTCGCGACCGACGCAAATACGCAGTATTTT. Its protein is CSVATDANTQYF.